The rows below give T cell receptor beta chains drawn from one sample of a study of cytomegalovirus exposure and HLA in healthy donors. TCRdb's copy holds only in-frame clones and misses some; the assay was immunoSEQ multiplex PCR. The sample includes under 85,000 clones, around 77% of them seen just once. Sequenced input: PBMCs. These receptors came from a woman aged 40 to 50 in good health and CMV-seropositive. Both conserved end residues are part of each CDR3. The D gene is left open where the match is weak. Part of the rows lack a size; the others show once, few, many or a class for expanded clones.

clone_size	v_call	j_call	d_call	cdr3_aa	cdr3_nt
.	TRBV4-2	TRBJ2-2	.	CASSQYSGNTGELFF	TGTGCCAGCAGCCAATATTCAGGGAACACCGGGGAGCTGTTTTTT
.	TRBV5-1	TRBJ2-5	.	CASNVGQGLETQYF	TGCGCCAGCAATGTAGGGCAGGGTTTGGAGACCCAGTACTTC
.	TRBV5-4	TRBJ2-7	.	CASSFDGTQSYEQYF	TGTGCCAGCAGCTTCGACGGGACTCAGTCCTACGAGCAGTACTTC
.	TRBV5-5	TRBJ1-2	.	CASSTGTPRNYGYTF	TGTGCCAGCAGCACCGGGACACCCAGGAACTATGGCTACACCTTC
.	TRBV9	TRBJ2-2	.	CASSVAVWAADTGELFF	TGTGCCAGCAGCGTAGCTGTTTGGGCCGCCGACACCGGGGAGCTGTTTTTT
.	TRBV29-1	TRBJ2-6	TRBD2	CSVRAGGSGANVLTF	TGCAGCGTCAGGGCCGGGGGGTCTGGGGCCAACGTCCTGACTTTC
.	TRBV5-1	TRBJ2-5	TRBD1	CASSRQGQETQYF	TGCGCCAGCAGCCGACAGGGTCAAGAGACCCAGTACTTC
once	TRBV15	TRBJ2-1	TRBD2	CATSHGLAGAGYNEQFF	TGTGCCACCAGCCACGGACTAGCGGGAGCGGGTTACAATGAGCAGTTCTTC
.	TRBV5-1	TRBJ1-2	.	CASSLDSSGGYTF	TGCGCCAGCAGCTTGGACAGCTCGGGAGGCTACACCTTC
once	TRBV5-4	TRBJ2-7	TRBD2	CASSGSGTSGRQEQYF	TGTGCCAGCAGCGGATCCGGGACTAGCGGGAGGCAGGAGCAGTACTTC
.	TRBV2	TRBJ1-6	TRBD1	CASREGQTYNSPLHF	TGTGCCAGCAGGGAGGGACAGACATATAATTCACCCCTCCACTTT
.	TRBV30	TRBJ2-7	TRBD1	CAWGSNRGYEQYF	TGTGCCTGGGGCTCGAACAGGGGCTACGAGCAGTACTTC
.	TRBV15	TRBJ2-3	.	CATSSPNGASDTQYF	TGTGCCACCAGCAGTCCTAATGGAGCGTCGGATACGCAGTATTTT
few	TRBV10-3	TRBJ1-1	.	CASSVLDGSNTEAFF	TGTGCCAGCAGCGTCTTGGACGGGAGCAACACTGAAGCTTTCTTT
.	TRBV7-8	TRBJ1-2	TRBD1	CASSESGTGVYGYTF	TGTGCCAGCAGCGAGTCCGGGACAGGGGTCTATGGCTACACCTTC
.	TRBV5-6	TRBJ2-7	.	CASTFSRGTEQYF	TGTGCCAGCACCTTTTCTCGGGGGACCGAGCAGTACTTC
.	TRBV4-2	TRBJ1-2	.	CASSPLGETYGYTF	TGTGCCAGCAGCCCCCTGGGAGAGACCTATGGCTACACCTTC
.	TRBV19	TRBJ1-5	TRBD1	CASSRQGNQPQHF	TGTGCCAGTAGTAGACAGGGGAATCAGCCCCAGCATTTT
.	TRBV2	TRBJ1-6	.	CASSVGEDSPLHF	TGTGCCAGCAGTGTCGGGGAGGATTCACCCCTCCACTTT
few	TRBV7-9	TRBJ2-5	.	CASQGTGGTQYF	TGTGCCTCGCAGGGTACAGGTGGGACCCAGTACTTC
.	TRBV7-9	TRBJ2-2	.	CASSPSDREVPGELFF	TGTGCCAGCAGCCCGTCTGACAGGGAGGTTCCCGGGGAGCTGTTTTTT
.	TRBV10-2	TRBJ1-2	.	CADRQRQLSPGYTF	TGCGCCGATCGACAGCGACAGCTTTCCCCTGGCTACACCTTC
.	TRBV5-4	TRBJ1-2	TRBD1	CASMDRTNYGYTF	TGTGCCAGCATGGACAGGACTAACTATGGCTACACCTTC
once	TRBV27	TRBJ2-7	TRBD2	CASSYLGGRAYEQYF	TGTGCCAGCAGTTACTTGGGCGGGAGGGCCTATGAGCAGTACTTC
.	TRBV2	TRBJ2-7	TRBD2	CASGLAGGTLFLSQYF	TGTGCCAGCGGGCTAGCGGGAGGAACCTTATTCCTGTCGCAGTACTTC
once	TRBV2	TRBJ2-1	TRBD2	CASSRSGGATSSYNEQFF	TGTGCCAGCAGTCGAAGCGGGGGGGCCACCAGCTCCTACAATGAGCAGTTCTTC
.	TRBV2	TRBJ1-2	.	CASRGAFRPYGYTF	TGTGCCAGCAGGGGAGCCTTCCGCCCGTATGGCTACACCTTC
.	TRBV13	TRBJ2-7	TRBD2	CASRLGGGGPYEQYF	TGTGCCAGCAGGTTGGGCGGGGGAGGCCCCTACGAGCAGTACTTC
few	TRBV9	TRBJ2-7	TRBD2	CASSVASTSGRALGSYEQYF	TGTGCCAGCAGCGTTGCTAGCACTAGCGGGAGGGCCCTGGGCTCCTACGAGCAGTACTTC
.	TRBV5-1	TRBJ2-7	.	CASSLVEGYEQYF	TGCGCCAGCAGCTTGGTGGAGGGTTACGAGCAGTACTTC
few	TRBV6-6	TRBJ1-1	.	CASMTGLAGDTEAFF	TGTGCCAGCATGACAGGACTGGCGGGGGACACTGAAGCTTTCTTT
.	TRBV19	TRBJ2-3	.	CASSTDYTDTQYF	TGTGCCAGTAGTACGGACTACACAGATACGCAGTATTTT
.	TRBV7-3	TRBJ2-3	TRBD2	CASSPTVRGGWPDTQYF	TGTGCCAGCAGCCCGACGGTCCGGGGGGGGTGGCCAGATACGCAGTATTTT
.	TRBV29-1	TRBJ1-1	TRBD1	CSVEVGGQGVSEAFF	TGCAGCGTTGAAGTGGGAGGACAGGGTGTGAGTGAAGCTTTCTTT
.	TRBV6-5	TRBJ1-5	.	CASNTRAGQPQHF	TGTGCCAGCAACACGAGGGCTGGACAGCCCCAGCATTTT
.	TRBV9	TRBJ2-3	TRBD1	CASSPHVGDSPDTQYF	TGTGCCAGCAGCCCCCATGTAGGGGACAGTCCAGATACGCAGTATTTT
.	TRBV29-1	TRBJ2-3	.	CSDLAAGTSDTQYF	TGCAGCGACCTCGCGGCGGGGACCTCAGATACGCAGTATTTT